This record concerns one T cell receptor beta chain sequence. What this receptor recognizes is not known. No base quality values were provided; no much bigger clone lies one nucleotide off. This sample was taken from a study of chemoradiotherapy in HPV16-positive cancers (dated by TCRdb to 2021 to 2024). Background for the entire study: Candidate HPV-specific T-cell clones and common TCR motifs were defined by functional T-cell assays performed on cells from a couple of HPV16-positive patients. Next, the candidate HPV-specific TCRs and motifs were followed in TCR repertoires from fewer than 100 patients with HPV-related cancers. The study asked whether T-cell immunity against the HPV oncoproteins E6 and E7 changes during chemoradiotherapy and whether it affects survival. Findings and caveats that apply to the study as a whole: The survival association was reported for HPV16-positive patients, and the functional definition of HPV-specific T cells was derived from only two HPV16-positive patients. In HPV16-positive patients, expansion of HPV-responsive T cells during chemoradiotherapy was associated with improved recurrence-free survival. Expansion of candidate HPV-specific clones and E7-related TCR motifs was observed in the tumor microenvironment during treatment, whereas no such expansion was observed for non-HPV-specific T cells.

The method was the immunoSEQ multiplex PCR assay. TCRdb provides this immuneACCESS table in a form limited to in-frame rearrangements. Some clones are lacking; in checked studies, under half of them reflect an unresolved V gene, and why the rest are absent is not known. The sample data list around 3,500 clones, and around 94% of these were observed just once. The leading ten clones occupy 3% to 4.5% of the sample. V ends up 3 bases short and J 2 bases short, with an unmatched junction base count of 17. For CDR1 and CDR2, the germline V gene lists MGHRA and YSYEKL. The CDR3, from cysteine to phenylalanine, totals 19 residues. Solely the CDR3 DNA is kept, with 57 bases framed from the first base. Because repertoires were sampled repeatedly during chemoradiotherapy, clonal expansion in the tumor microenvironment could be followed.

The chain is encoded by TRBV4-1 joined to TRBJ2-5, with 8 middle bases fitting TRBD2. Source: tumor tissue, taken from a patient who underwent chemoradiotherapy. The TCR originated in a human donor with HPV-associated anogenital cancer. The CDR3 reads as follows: CASSQLKGVVTGGQETQYF. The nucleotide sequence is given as TGCGCCAGCAGCCAGTTGAAGGGGGTCGTGACGGGGGGGCAAGAGACCCAGTACTTC.